The 17 T cell receptor beta chains below come from one sample, sequenced in a study of Ad26.COV2.S vaccination and SARS-CoV-2 variants. Generated by immunoSEQ multiplex PCR, the TCRdb table keeps only in-frame clones and is missing some. The sample carries roughly 350,000 clones, around nine tenths recorded once. Treatment indicated: around 19 received Ad26.COV2.S at low or high dose, single or two shots; roughly five received placebo; per-sample allocation not given. Day 63 after the first injection of vaccine or placebo was the sampling time. The sequencing used peripheral blood, collected in a trial of Ad26.COV2.S vaccine versus placebo. The receptor set was obtained from a person aged 18-60 years who received the Ad26.COV2.S COVID-19 vaccine or a placebo.

This chain connects TRBV3-1 (or the pseudogene TRBV3-2) to TRBJ1-2; 10 bases line up with TRBD1. The CDR3 consists of 15 residues. Germline CDR1 LGHDT, CDR2 YNNKEL (reference sequence). V shed 4 bases and J 2 bases; nucleotides not matched to a gene: 4. CDR3 in amino acids: CASSPQDRGNYGYTF. CDR3 DNA sequence: TGTGCCAGCAGCCCACAGGACAGGGGGAACTATGGCTACACCTTC.

The CDR3 bases are TGTGCCAGCAGTGAACGGGTTTATGGGAATTCACCCCTCCACTTT. It codes for CASSERVYGNSPLHF. The V call is TRBV6-1, the J call TRBJ1-6, with D hard to call. CDR3 length: 15 amino acids. Trimming took off 2 bases at V and 7 bases at J, with 12 bases between the two ends. Germline-derived CDR1 and CDR2 are MNHNS and SASEGT.

The rearrangement uses TRBV11-2 and TRBJ2-1; D unclear. Germline V gene data show CDR1 as SGHAT and CDR2 as FQNNGV. The CDR3 totals 13 residues. V was shortened by 2 bases and J by 8 bases, with 10 bases between the two germline ends. The CDR3, as DNA: TGTGCCAGCAGCTTACACGGTCCGGATGAGCAGTTCTTC. This sequence encodes CASSLHGPDEQFF.

This chain links TRBV6-5 with TRBJ2-5, with a weak D call TRBD2 (5 bases). The CDR3 loop spans 16 amino acids. CDR1 and CDR2 from the germline V gene are MNHEY and SVGAGI. V was pared by 4 bases and J by 0 bases, with 15 bases between. CDR3 sequence: CASSSPSQDYQETQYF. The DNA of the CDR3 is TGTGCCAGCAGTTCACCCTCCCAGGACTACCAAGAGACCCAGTACTTC.

The chain has TRBV20-1 and TRBJ2-1, with 8 nucleotides matching TRBD1. The J segment lost 9 bases and the V segment lost 3 bases, leaving 13 bases of the junction unmatched. CDR3 size: 15 residues. Per the germline V gene, CDR1 is DFQATT and CDR2 is SNEGSKA (reference sequence). The CDR3 sequence is CSASYPSGTGSEQFF. The CDR3 coding sequence is TGCAGTGCTAGTTATCCTTCCGGGACAGGATCTGAGCAGTTCTTC.

This clone appeared once. The chain uses TRBV19 and TRBJ2-1, with TRBD2 as a possible D gene (5 bases). The V gene lost 8 bases and the J gene lost 6 bases, with 14 bases spanning the gap. CDR3 length: 13 amino acids. Germline-derived CDR1 and CDR2 are LNHDA and SQIVND (reference sequence). CDR3 nucleotides: TGTGCCAGTTGGGGAGTGGAAGCCAATGAGCAGTTCTTC. It specifies CASWGVEANEQFF.

This chain connects TRBV5-4 to TRBJ2-1; D ambiguous. The CDR3 contains 13 residues. Deletions cut 0 bases from V and 6 bases from J, with 7 bases between. Germline CDR1 is SGHNT and CDR2 is YYREEE (reference sequence). The CDR3 DNA is TGTGCCAGCAGCTTGGCTGGAATCAATGAGCAGTTCTTC. Residues: CASSLAGINEQFF.

This clone came up a few times. The chain joins TRBV30 to TRBJ1-4, with TRBD1 matching 10 bases. Germline-derived CDR1 and CDR2 are GTSNPN and SVGIG (reference sequence). The CDR3 is 13 residues long. V was clipped by 6 bases and J by 7 bases; unmatched bases: 5. CDR3 sequence: CACDRGRREKLFF. CDR3 DNA sequence: TGTGCCTGCGACAGGGGGCGGCGTGAAAAACTGTTTTTT.

The gene calls are TRBV12-3 or TRBV12-4 and TRBJ2-1; D gene ambiguous. The CDR3 runs to 13 residues. The V end lost 3 bases, the J end lost 5 bases, and 8 bases lay between the germline ends. CDR3 bases: TGTGCCAGCAGTTTTAGCAGGAACAATGAGCAGTTCTTC. Protein product: CASSFSRNNEQFF.

The genes are TRBV7-6 and TRBJ2-2; 7 nucleotides match TRBD1. Germline CDR1 and CDR2: SGHVS and FNYEAQ. V trimming: 5 bases; J trimming: 2 bases; junction bases outside the gene matches: 5. CDR3 length equals 15 residues. CDR3 in DNA: TGTGCCAGCAGCAAGGACAGGCCAAACACCGGGGAGCTGTTTTTT. It yields the protein CASSKDRPNTGELFF.

The chain couples TRBV19 to TRBJ2-2; 7 nucleotides match TRBD1. Germline CDR1 and CDR2: LNHDA and SQIVND (reference sequence). The CDR3 is made up of 16 amino acids. V lost 2 bases, J lost 4 bases, and 7 bases stayed unmatched. CDR3 amino acids: CASSIYNTGVTGELFF. CDR3 in DNA: TGTGCCAGTAGTATATATAATACAGGGGTCACCGGGGAGCTGTTTTTT. The full variable domain, in which reference TRBV19 and TRBJ2-2 provide the parts outside the CDR3, is DGGITQSPKYLFRKEGQNVTLSCEQNLNHDAMYWYRQDPGQGLRLIYYSQIVNDFQKGDIAEGYSVSREKKESFPLTVTSAQKNPTAFYLCASSIYNTGVTGELFFGEGSRLTVL.

The chain links TRBV4-2 to TRBJ2-3, with TRBD1 matching over 7 bases. Trimming at V came to 0 bases and at J to 2 bases, leaving 5 bases not matched to a gene. This CDR3 region has 16 residues. CDR1 is LGHNA and CDR2 is YNFKEQ in the germline V gene. The CDR3 DNA reads as TGTGCCAGCAGCCAAGAAACAGGGGCGCCCACAGATACGCAGTATTTT. As protein: CASSQETGAPTDTQYF.

This clone was recorded once. Other DNA sequences in the same sample also yield this CDR3. The rearrangement links TRBV18 to TRBJ2-7; the D is unclear. Trimming left V 0 bases short and J 0 bases short, with 3 bases between. Germline values: CDR1 KGHSH, CDR2 LQKENI. The CDR3 extends over 13 amino acids. In DNA, the CDR3 is TGTGCCAGCTCACCACCCTCCTCCTACGAGCAGTACTTC. As protein: CASSPPSSYEQYF.

The V gene is TRBV6-2 or TRBV6-3, the J gene TRBJ1-1, with 7 bases matching TRBD1. J lost 2 bases, V lost 4 bases, and 10 bases had no gene match. The length of the CDR3 is 16 residues. Germline V gene data show CDR1 as MNHEY and CDR2 as SVGEGT. In nucleotides, the CDR3 is TGTGCCAGCAGTTCCGCCCCGACAGGGCGCAACACTGAAGCTTTCTTT. It is translated as CASSSAPTGRNTEAFF.

This chain uses TRBV6-1 with TRBJ1-5, with 8 bases identical to TRBD1. The CDR3 covers 17 residues. V lost 1 base to trimming and J lost 9 bases; unmatched junction nucleotides: 14. Germline loops: CDR1 MNHNS, CDR2 SASEGT. In DNA form, the CDR3 reads TGTGCCAGCAGTGAAGGGCGAGGACAGGGCCGAGATGCGCCCCAGCATTTT. This codes for CASSEGRGQGRDAPQHF.

The rearrangement joins TRBV19 to TRBJ2-6, with 12 bases matching TRBD1. Germline CDR1 reads LNHDA; CDR2 reads SQIVND (reference sequence). J was trimmed by 3 bases and V by 7 bases; bases with no gene match: 4. There are 16 residues in the CDR3. CDR3 loop: CASTGTGGVGANVLTF. CDR3 DNA sequence: TGTGCCAGTACCGGGACAGGGGGCGTTGGGGCCAACGTCCTGACTTTC.

V and J are TRBV10-3 and TRBJ1-5, with D tentatively TRBD1 (6 bases). The V end was cut by 2 bases, the J end by 4 bases, with 9 bases between. The CDR3 is made up of 14 amino acids. Germline lookup yields CDR1 ENHRY and CDR2 SYGVKD. In nucleotides, the CDR3 is TGTGCCATCAGTGAGGCAGGGGTTAATCAGCCCCAGCATTTT. It specifies CAISEAGVNQPQHF.